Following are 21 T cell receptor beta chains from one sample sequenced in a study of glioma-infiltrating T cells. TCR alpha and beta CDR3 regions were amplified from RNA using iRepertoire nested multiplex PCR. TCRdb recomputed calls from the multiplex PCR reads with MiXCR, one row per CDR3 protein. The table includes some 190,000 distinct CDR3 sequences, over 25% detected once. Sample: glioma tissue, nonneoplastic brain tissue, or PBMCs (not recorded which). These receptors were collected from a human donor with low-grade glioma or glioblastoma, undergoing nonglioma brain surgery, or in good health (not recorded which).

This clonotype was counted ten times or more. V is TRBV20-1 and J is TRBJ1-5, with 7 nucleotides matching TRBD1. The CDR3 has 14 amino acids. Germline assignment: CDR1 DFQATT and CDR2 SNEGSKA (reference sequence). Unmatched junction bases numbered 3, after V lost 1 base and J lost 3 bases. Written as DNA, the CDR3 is TGCAGTGCTAGAGGGGACAGTATCAATCAGCCCCAGCATTTT. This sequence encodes CSARGDSINQPQHF.

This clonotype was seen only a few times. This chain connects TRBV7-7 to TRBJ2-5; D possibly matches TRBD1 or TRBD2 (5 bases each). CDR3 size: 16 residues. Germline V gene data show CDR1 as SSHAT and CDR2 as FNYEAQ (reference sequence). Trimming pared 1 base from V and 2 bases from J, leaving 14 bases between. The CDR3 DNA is TGTGCCAGCAGCTTAGGTGGACACCCGGGGCAAGAGACCCAGTACTTC. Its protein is CASSLGGHPGQETQYF.

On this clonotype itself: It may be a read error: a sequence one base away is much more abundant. Written as DNA, the CDR3 is TGTGCCATCAGCTTAGAGGGACGGGGTAGCACAGATACGCAGTATTTT. Its translation: CAISLEGRGSTDTQYF. This chain joins TRBV7-2 and TRBJ2-3, with D perhaps given as TRBD1 or TRBD2 (5 bases each). The CDR3 loop spans 16 amino acids. Germline V CDR1 and CDR2: SGHTA, FQGNSA.

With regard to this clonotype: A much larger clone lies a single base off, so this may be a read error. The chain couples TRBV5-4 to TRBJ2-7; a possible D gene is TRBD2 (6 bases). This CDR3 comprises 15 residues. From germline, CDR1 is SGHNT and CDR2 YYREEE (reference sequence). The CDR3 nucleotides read TGTGCCAGCAGCTTGGGCGGCCTAGCGAACTACAAGCAGTACTTC. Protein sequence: CASSLGGLANYKQYF. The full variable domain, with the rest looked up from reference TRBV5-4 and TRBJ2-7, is ETGVTQSPTHLIKTRGQQVTLRCSSQSGHNTVSWYQQALGQGPQFIFQYYREEENGRGNFPPRFSGLQFPNYSSELNVNALELDDSALYLCASSLGGLANYKQYFGPGTRLTVT.

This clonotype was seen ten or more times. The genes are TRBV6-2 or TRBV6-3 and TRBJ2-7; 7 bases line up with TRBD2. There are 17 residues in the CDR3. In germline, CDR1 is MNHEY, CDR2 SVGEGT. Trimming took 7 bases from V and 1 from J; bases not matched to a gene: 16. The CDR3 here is CASTLGLEEGFSYEQYF. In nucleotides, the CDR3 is TGTGCCAGCACTCTCGGACTAGAAGAAGGGTTTTCCTACGAGCAGTACTTC.

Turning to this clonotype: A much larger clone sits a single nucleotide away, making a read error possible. CDR3: CSVTTESYYEQYF. Written as DNA, the CDR3 is TGCAGCGTTACGACGGAAAGCTACTACGAGCAGTACTTC. V and J are TRBV29-1 and TRBJ2-7; D not resolved. The V gene's germline CDR1 is SQVTM and CDR2 ANQGSEA. Deletions cut 5 bases from V and 3 bases from J, with 14 bases between. This CDR3 region has 13 residues.

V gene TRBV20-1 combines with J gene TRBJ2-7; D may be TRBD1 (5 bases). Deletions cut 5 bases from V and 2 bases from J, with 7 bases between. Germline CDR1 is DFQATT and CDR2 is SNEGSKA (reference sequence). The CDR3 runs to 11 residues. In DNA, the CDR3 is TGCAGTGCTCAGGGTACCTACGAGCAGTACTTC. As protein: CSAQGTYEQYF.

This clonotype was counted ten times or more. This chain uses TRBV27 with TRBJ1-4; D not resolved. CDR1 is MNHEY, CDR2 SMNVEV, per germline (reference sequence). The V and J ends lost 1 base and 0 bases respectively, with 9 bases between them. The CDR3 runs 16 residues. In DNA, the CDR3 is TGTGCCAGCAGTTTATTCGGAGATGCAACTAATGAAAAACTGTTTTTT. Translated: CASSLFGDATNEKLFF.

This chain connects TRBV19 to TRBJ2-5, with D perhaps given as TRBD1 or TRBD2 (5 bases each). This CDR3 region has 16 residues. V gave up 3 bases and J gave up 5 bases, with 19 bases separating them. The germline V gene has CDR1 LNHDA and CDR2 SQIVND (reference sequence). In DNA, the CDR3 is TGTGCCAGTAGTATGGGGGTGACACCTGAGTTGGAGACCCAGTACTTC. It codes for CASSMGVTPELETQYF. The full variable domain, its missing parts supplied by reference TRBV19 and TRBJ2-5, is DGGITQSPKYLFRKEGQNVTLSCEQNLNHDAMYWYRQDPGQGLRLIYYSQIVNDFQKGDIAEGYSVSREKKESFPLTVTSAQKNPTAFYLCASSMGVTPELETQYFGPGTRLLVL.

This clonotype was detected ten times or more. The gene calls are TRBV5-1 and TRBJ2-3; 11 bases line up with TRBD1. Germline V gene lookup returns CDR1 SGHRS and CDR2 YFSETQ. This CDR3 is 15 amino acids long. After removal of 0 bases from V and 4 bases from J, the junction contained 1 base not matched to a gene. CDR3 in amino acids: CASSLGTGGADTQYF. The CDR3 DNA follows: TGCGCCAGCAGCTTGGGGACAGGGGGCGCAGATACGCAGTATTTT.

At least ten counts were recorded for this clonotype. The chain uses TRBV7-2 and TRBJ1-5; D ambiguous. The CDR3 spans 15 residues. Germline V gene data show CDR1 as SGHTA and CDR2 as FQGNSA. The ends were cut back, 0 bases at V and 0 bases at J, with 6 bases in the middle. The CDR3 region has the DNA TGTGCCAGCAGCTTAGCTGGGAATAGCAATCAGCCCCAGCATTTT. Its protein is CASSLAGNSNQPQHF.

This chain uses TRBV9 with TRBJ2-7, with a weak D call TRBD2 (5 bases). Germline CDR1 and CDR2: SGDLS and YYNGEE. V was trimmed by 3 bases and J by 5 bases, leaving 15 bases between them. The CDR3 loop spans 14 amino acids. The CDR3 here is CASSGSGPGDEQYF. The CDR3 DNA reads TGTGCCAGCAGCGGATCAGGCCCCGGGGACGAGCAGTACTTC.

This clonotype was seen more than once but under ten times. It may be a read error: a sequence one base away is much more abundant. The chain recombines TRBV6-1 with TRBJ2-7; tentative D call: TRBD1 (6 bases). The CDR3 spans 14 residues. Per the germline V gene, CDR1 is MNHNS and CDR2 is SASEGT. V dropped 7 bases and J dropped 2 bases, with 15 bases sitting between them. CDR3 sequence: CASISGQRTYEQYF. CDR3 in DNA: TGTGCCAGCATTTCCGGACAGCGGACCTACGAGCAGTACTTC.

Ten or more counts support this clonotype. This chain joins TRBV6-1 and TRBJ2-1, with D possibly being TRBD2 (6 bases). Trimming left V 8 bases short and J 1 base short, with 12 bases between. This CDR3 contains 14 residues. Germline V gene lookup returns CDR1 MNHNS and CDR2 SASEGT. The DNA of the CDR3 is TGTGCCAGCGCCCCTAGCGTTTCCTACAATGAGCAGTTCTTC. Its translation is CASAPSVSYNEQFF.

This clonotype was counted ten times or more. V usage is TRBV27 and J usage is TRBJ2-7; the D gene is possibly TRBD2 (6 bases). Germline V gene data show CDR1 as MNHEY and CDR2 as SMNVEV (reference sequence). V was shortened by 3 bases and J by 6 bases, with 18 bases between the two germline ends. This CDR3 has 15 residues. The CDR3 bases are TGTGCCAGCAGTTTTGCAGCCGGAGGGCCGGGCGAGCAGTACTTC. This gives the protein CASSFAAGGPGEQYF.

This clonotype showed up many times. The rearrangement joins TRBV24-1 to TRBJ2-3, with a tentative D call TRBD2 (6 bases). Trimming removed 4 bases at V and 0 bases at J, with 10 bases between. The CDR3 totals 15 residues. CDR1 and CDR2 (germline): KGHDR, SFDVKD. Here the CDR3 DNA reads TGTGCCACCAGTGACGCGGGGACTAGCACAGATACGCAGTATTTT. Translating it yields CATSDAGTSTDTQYF.

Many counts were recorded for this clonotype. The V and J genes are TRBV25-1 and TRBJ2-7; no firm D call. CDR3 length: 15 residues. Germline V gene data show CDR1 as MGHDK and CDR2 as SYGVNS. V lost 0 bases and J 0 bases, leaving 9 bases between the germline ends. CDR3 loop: CASSEYEAGSYEQYF. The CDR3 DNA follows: TGTGCCAGCAGTGAATACGAGGCAGGCTCCTACGAGCAGTACTTC.

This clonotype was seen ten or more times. CDR3 protein: CASSLPQGYNEQFF. The CDR3 bases are TGTGCCAGCAGCCTCCCGCAGGGCTACAATGAGCAGTTCTTC. The gene calls are TRBV4-2 and TRBJ2-1, with TRBD1 as a possible D gene (5 bases). The V and J ends lost 4 bases and 3 bases respectively, with 10 bases between them. Germline V gene data show CDR1 as LGHNA and CDR2 as YNFKEQ. The CDR3 length is 14 residues.

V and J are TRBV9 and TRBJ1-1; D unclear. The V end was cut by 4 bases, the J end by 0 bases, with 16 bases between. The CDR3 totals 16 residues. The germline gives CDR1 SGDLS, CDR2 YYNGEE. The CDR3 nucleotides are TGTGCCAGCAGCCCGTTTACCGGGATCATGAACACTGAAGCTTTCTTT. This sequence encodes CASSPFTGIMNTEAFF.

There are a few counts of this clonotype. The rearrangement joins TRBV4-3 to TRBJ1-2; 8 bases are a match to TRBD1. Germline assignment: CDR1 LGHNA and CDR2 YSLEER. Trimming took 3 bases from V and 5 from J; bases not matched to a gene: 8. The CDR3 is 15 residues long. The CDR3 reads CASSQRQGSDYGYTF. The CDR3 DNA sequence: TGCGCCAGCAGCCAGAGACAGGGGTCTGATTATGGCTACACCTTC.

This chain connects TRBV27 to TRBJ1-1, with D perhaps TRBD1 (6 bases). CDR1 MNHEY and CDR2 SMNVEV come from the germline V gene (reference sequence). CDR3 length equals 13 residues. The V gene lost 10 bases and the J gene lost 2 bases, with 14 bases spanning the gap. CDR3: CAITDRGNTEAFF. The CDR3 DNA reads TGTGCCATTACGGACAGAGGTAACACTGAAGCTTTCTTT.